The entry below gives a single TCR beta chain sequence along with its context. The sample originates from a study of blood T cell repertoires in COVID-19. About the research overall: Acute and convalescent COVID-19 specimens originated in the United States, Italy and Spain. Sources were T cells, B-cell-depleted T cells, or PBMCs; the material itself was cDNA or gDNA.

As originally analysed: Scientists estimated how many nucleated cells there were by amplifying reference gene primers. TCRdb's copy holds only in-frame clones and misses some; the assay was immunoSEQ multiplex PCR. V, J and clone size are those of that table, while D and trimming were read from the DNA. Among tens of thousands of clones listed, about 76% were seen once. Trimming at V came to 8 bases and at J to 4 bases, leaving 4 bases not matched to a gene. The germline CDR1 and CDR2 sequences are MNHNY and SVGAGI (reference sequence). The CDR3 length is 12 residues. The chain carries TRBV6-6 and TRBJ1-2; 7 bases are a match to TRBD1. The TCR comes from a man aged 70 or older with active or convalescent COVID-19. Input material: peripheral blood. CDR3 amino acids: CASQGDSYGYTF. Here the CDR3 DNA reads TGTGCCAGCCAGGGGGACAGCTATGGCTACACCTTC.